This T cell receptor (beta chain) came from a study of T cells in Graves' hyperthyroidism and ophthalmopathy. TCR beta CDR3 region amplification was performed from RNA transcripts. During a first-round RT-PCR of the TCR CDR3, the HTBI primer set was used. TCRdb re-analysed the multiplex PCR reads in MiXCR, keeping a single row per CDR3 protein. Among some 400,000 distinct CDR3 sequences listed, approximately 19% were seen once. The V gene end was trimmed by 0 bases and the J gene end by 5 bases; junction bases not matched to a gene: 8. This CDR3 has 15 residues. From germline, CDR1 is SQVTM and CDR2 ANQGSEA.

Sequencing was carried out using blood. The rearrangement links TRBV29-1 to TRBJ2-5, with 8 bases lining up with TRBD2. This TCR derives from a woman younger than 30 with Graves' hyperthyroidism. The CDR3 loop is CSVEDTGGARETQYF. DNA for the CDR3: TGCAGCGTTGAAGATACCGGGGGGGCCCGGGAGACCCAGTACTTC.